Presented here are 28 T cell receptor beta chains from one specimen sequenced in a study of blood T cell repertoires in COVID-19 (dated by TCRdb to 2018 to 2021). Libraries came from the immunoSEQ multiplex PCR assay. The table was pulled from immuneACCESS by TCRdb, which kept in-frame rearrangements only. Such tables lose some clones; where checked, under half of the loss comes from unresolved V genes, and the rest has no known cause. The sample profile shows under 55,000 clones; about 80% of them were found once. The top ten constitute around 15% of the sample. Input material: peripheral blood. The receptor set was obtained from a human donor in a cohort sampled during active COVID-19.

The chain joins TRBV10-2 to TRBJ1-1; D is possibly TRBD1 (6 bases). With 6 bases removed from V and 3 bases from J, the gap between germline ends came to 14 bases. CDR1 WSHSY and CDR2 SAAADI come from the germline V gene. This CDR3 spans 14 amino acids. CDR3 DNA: TGCGCCAGCAGAGCCAGGGGATCGTACACTGAAGCTTTCTTT. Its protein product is CASRARGSYTEAFF.

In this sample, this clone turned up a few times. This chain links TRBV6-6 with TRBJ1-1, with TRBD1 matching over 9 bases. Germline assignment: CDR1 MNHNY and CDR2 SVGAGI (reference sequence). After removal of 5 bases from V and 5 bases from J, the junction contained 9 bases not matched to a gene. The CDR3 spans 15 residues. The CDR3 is CASSPSGQGRTEAFF. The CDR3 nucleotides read TGTGCCAGCAGTCCTTCGGGACAGGGTCGAACTGAAGCTTTCTTT.

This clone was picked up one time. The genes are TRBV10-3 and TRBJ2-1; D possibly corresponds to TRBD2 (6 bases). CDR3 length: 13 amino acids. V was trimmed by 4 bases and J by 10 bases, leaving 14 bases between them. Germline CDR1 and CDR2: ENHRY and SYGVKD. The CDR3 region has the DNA TGTGCCATCAGTGCCGGGAGTTATCGAGAGCAGTTCTTC. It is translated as CAISAGSYREQFF.

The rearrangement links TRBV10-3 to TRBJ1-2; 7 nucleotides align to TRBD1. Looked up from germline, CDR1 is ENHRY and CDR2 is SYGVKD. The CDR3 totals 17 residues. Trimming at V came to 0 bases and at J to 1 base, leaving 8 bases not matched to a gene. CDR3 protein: CAISESQGQSLNYGYTF. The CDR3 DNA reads TGTGCCATCAGTGAGTCCCAGGGACAGTCCCTTAACTATGGCTACACCTTC.

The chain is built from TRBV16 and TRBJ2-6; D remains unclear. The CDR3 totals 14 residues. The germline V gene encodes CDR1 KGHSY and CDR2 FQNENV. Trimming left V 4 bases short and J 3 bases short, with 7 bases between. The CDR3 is CASSRSGGANVLTF. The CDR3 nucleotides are TGTGCCAGCAGCCGCTCAGGTGGGGCCAACGTCCTGACTTTC.

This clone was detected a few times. The CDR3 DNA follows: TGCGCCAGCAGCCAAGCCCTATCCTCTGGAAACACCATATATTTT. Amino acids: CASSQALSSGNTIYF. This chain connects TRBV4-3 to TRBJ1-3; D is unresolved. Germline loops: CDR1 LGHNA, CDR2 YSLEER. V lost 1 base to trimming and J lost 0 bases, with 7 bases between them. There are 15 residues in the CDR3.

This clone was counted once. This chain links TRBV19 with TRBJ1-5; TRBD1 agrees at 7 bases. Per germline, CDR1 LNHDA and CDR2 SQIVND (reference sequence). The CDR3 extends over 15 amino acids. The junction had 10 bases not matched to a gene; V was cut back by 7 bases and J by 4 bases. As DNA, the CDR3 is TGTGCCAGTAACACTCGCCGACAGGGTAATCAGCCCCAGCATTTT. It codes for CASNTRRQGNQPQHF. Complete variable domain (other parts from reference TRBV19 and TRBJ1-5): DGGITQSPKYLFRKEGQNVTLSCEQNLNHDAMYWYRQDPGQGLRLIYYSQIVNDFQKGDIAEGYSVSREKKESFPLTVTSAQKNPTAFYLCASNTRRQGNQPQHFGDGTRLSIL.

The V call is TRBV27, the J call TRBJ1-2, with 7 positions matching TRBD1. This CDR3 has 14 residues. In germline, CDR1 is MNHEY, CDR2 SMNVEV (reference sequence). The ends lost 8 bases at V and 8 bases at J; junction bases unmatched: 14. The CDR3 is CASGLKQGSRGYTF. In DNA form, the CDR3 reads TGTGCCAGCGGACTAAAACAGGGGTCTCGGGGCTACACCTTC.

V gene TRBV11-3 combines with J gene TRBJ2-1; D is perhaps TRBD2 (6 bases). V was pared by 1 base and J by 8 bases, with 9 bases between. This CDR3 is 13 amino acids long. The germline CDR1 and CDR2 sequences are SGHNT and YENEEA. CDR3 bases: TGTGCCAGCAGCTTAGGGCCTAGCGATGAGCAGTTCTTC. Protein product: CASSLGPSDEQFF.

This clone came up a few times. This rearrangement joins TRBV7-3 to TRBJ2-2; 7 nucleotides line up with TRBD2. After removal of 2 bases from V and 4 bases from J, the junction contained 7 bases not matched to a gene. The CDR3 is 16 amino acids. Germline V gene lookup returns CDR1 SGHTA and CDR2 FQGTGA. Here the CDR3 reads CASSLGAGAGTGELFF. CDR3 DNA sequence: TGTGCCAGCAGCTTAGGGGCGGGAGCGGGCACCGGGGAGCTGTTTTTT.

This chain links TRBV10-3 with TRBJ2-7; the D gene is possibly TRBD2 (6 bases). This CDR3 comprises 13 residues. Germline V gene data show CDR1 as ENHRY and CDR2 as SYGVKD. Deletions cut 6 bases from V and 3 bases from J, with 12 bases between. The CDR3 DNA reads TGTGCCATCAGGCCGGGACTGAACTACGAGCAGTACTTC. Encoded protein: CAIRPGLNYEQYF.

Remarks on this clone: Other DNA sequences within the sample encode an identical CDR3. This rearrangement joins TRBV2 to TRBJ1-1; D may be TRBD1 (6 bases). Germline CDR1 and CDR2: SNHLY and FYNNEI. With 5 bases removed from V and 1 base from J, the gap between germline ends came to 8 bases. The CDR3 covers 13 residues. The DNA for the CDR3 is TGTGCCAGCAGTCAGGGGAGGAACACTGAAGCTTTCTTT. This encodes CASSQGRNTEAFF.

CDR3 nucleotide sequence: TGCGCCAGCAGTGGGCGGGGGAAAGAGACCCAGTACTTC. Translated: CASSGRGKETQYF. The rearrangement uses TRBV10-2 and TRBJ2-5; 7 positions match TRBD2. The CDR3 spans 13 residues. The V and J ends lost 4 bases and 3 bases, in that order; junction bases with no gene match: 2. The germline V gene encodes CDR1 WSHSY and CDR2 SAAADI.

CDR3: CASSQEPFGGETQYF. The DNA for the CDR3 is TGTGCCAGCAGCCAGGAACCCTTTGGAGGGGAGACCCAGTACTTC. The chain links TRBV3-1 (or the pseudogene TRBV3-2) to TRBJ2-5; D may be TRBD2 (6 bases). CDR1 and CDR2 (germline): LGHDT, YNNKEL (reference sequence). This CDR3 is built from 15 residues. The ends were cut back, 3 bases at V and 5 bases at J, with 16 bases in the middle.

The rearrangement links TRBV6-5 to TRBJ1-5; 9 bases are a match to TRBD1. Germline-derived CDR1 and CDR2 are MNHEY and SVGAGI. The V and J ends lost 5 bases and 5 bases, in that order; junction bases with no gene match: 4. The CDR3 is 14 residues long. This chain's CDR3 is CASSPGQGYQPQHF. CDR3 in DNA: TGTGCCAGCAGTCCGGGACAGGGTTATCAGCCCCAGCATTTT.

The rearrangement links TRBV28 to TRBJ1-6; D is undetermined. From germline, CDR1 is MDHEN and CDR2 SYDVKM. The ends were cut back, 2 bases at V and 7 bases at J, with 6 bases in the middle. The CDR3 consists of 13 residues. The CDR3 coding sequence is TGTGCCAGCAGTTTAGGGCTAAATTCACCCCTCCACTTT. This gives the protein CASSLGLNSPLHF. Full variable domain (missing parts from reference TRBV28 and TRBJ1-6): DVKVTQSSRYLVKRTGEKVFLECVQDMDHENMFWYRQDPGLGLRLIYFSYDVKMKEKGDIPEGYSVSREKKERFSLILESASTNQTSMYLCASSLGLNSPLHFGNGTRLTVT.

CDR3 bases: TGTGCCAGCAGTGGGGGCATTAATTCACCCCTCCACTTT. Encoded protein: CASSGGINSPLHF. The V and J genes are TRBV4-2 and TRBJ1-6; maybe TRBD1 (6 bases). The germline CDR1 and CDR2 sequences are LGHNA and YNFKEQ. Trimming took off 6 bases at V and 6 bases at J, with 9 bases between the two ends. The CDR3 spans 13 residues.

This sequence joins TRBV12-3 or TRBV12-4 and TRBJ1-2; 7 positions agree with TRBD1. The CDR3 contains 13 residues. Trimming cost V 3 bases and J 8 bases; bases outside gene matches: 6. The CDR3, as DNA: TGTGCCAGCAGTTTCTTAGGGGGCGAAGGCTACACCTTC. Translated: CASSFLGGEGYTF.

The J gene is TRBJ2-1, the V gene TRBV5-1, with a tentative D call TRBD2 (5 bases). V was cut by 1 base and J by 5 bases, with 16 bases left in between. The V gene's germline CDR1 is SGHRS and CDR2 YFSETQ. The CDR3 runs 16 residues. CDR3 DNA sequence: TGCGCCAGCAGCTTGAATTTACGGGGTGGGGACAATGAGCAGTTCTTC. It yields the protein CASSLNLRGGDNEQFF.

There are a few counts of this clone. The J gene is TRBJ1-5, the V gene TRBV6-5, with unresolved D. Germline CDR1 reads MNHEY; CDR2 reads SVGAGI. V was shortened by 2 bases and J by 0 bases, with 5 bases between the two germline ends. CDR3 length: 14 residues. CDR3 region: CASSYIYSNQPQHF. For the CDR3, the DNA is TGTGCCAGCAGTTACATATATAGCAATCAGCCCCAGCATTTT.

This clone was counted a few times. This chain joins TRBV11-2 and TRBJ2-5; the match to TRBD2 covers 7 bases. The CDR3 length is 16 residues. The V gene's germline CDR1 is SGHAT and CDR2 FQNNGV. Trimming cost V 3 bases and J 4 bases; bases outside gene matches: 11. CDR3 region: CASSFRDYTEGETQYF. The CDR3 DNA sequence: TGTGCCAGCAGCTTCCGGGACTACACGGAGGGAGAGACCCAGTACTTC.

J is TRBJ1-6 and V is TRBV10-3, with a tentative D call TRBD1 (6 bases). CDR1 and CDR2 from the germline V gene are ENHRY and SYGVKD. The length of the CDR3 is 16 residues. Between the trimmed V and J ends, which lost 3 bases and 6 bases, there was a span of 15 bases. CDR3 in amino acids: CAISESSGAGNSPLHF. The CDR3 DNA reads TGTGCCATCAGTGAATCATCAGGGGCCGGTAATTCACCCCTCCACTTT.

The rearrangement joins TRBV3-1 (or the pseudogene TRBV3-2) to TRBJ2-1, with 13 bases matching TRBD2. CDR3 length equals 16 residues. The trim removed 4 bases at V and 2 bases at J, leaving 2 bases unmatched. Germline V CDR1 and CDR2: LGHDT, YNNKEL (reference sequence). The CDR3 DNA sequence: TGTGCCAGCAGCCGGGGGACTAGCGGGACCTACAATGAGCAGTTCTTC. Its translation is CASSRGTSGTYNEQFF.

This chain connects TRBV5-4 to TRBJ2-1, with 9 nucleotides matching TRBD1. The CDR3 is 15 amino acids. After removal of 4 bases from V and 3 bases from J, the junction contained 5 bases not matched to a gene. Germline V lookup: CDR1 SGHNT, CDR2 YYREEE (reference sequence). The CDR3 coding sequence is TGTGCCAGCAGCCCCCGGGACAGGGTCTACAATGAGCAGTTCTTC. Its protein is CASSPRDRVYNEQFF.

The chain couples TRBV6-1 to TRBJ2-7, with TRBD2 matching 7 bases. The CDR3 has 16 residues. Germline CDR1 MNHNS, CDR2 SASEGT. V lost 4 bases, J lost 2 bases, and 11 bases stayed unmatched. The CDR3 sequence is CASSGRAGRTTYEQYF. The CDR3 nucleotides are TGTGCCAGCAGTGGACGAGCGGGGAGGACAACCTACGAGCAGTACTTC.

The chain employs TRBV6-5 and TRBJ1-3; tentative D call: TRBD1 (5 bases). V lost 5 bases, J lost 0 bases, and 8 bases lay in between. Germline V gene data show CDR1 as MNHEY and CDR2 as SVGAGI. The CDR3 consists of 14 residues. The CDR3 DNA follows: TGTGCCAGCAGTCAGGGATACTCTGGAAACACCATATATTTT. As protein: CASSQGYSGNTIYF.

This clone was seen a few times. The CDR3 is CASSPTSGSENEQFF. CDR3 nucleotides: TGCGCCAGCAGTCCGACTAGCGGGAGCGAAAATGAGCAGTTCTTC. This rearrangement joins TRBV5-1 to TRBJ2-1, with 12 bases that match TRBD2. The CDR3 covers 15 residues. The J segment lost 7 bases and the V segment lost 5 bases, leaving 7 bases of the junction unmatched. Germline V gives CDR1 SGHRS, CDR2 YFSETQ.

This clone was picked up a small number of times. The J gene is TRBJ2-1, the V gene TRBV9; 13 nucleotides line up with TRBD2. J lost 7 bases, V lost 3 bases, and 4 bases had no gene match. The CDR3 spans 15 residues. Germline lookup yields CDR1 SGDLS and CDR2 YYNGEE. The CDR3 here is CASSATSGRQNEQFF. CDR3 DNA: TGTGCCAGCAGCGCGACTAGCGGGAGGCAAAATGAGCAGTTCTTC.